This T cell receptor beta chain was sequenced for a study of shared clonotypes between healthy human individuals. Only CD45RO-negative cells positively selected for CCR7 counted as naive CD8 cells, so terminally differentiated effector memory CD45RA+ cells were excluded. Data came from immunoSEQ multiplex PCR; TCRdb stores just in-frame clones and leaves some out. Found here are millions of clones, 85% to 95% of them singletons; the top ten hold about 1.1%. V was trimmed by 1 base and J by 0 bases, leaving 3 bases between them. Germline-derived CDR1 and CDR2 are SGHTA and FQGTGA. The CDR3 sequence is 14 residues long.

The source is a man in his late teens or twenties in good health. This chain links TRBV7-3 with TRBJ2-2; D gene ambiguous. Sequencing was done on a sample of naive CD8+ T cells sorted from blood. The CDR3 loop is CASSLNSNTGELFF. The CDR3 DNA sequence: TGTGCCAGCAGCTTAAACTCGAACACCGGGGAGCTGTTTTTT.